This T cell receptor (beta chain) emerged from a study of blood T cell repertoires in COVID-19. Study-wide context: The United States, Italy and Spain supplied acute and convalescent COVID-19 samples.

The CDR3 runs 16 residues. With 1 base clipped from V and 0 bases from J, the junction kept 6 bases outside the gene matches. CDR1 is LGHNA and CDR2 is YNFKEQ in the germline V gene. The repertoire was sequenced with immunoSEQ multiplex PCR; TCRdb's copy has only in-frame clones and lacks some. The data contain hundreds of thousands of clones, roughly 85% of them singletons. V is TRBV4-2 and J is TRBJ2-7; 7 nucleotides match TRBD2. Specimen: peripheral blood. This TCR came from a human donor in a cohort sampled during active COVID-19. The CDR3 protein is CASSQVMRGTSYEQYF. CDR3 DNA: TGTGCCAGCAGCCAAGTCATGCGGGGGACCTCCTACGAGCAGTACTTC.